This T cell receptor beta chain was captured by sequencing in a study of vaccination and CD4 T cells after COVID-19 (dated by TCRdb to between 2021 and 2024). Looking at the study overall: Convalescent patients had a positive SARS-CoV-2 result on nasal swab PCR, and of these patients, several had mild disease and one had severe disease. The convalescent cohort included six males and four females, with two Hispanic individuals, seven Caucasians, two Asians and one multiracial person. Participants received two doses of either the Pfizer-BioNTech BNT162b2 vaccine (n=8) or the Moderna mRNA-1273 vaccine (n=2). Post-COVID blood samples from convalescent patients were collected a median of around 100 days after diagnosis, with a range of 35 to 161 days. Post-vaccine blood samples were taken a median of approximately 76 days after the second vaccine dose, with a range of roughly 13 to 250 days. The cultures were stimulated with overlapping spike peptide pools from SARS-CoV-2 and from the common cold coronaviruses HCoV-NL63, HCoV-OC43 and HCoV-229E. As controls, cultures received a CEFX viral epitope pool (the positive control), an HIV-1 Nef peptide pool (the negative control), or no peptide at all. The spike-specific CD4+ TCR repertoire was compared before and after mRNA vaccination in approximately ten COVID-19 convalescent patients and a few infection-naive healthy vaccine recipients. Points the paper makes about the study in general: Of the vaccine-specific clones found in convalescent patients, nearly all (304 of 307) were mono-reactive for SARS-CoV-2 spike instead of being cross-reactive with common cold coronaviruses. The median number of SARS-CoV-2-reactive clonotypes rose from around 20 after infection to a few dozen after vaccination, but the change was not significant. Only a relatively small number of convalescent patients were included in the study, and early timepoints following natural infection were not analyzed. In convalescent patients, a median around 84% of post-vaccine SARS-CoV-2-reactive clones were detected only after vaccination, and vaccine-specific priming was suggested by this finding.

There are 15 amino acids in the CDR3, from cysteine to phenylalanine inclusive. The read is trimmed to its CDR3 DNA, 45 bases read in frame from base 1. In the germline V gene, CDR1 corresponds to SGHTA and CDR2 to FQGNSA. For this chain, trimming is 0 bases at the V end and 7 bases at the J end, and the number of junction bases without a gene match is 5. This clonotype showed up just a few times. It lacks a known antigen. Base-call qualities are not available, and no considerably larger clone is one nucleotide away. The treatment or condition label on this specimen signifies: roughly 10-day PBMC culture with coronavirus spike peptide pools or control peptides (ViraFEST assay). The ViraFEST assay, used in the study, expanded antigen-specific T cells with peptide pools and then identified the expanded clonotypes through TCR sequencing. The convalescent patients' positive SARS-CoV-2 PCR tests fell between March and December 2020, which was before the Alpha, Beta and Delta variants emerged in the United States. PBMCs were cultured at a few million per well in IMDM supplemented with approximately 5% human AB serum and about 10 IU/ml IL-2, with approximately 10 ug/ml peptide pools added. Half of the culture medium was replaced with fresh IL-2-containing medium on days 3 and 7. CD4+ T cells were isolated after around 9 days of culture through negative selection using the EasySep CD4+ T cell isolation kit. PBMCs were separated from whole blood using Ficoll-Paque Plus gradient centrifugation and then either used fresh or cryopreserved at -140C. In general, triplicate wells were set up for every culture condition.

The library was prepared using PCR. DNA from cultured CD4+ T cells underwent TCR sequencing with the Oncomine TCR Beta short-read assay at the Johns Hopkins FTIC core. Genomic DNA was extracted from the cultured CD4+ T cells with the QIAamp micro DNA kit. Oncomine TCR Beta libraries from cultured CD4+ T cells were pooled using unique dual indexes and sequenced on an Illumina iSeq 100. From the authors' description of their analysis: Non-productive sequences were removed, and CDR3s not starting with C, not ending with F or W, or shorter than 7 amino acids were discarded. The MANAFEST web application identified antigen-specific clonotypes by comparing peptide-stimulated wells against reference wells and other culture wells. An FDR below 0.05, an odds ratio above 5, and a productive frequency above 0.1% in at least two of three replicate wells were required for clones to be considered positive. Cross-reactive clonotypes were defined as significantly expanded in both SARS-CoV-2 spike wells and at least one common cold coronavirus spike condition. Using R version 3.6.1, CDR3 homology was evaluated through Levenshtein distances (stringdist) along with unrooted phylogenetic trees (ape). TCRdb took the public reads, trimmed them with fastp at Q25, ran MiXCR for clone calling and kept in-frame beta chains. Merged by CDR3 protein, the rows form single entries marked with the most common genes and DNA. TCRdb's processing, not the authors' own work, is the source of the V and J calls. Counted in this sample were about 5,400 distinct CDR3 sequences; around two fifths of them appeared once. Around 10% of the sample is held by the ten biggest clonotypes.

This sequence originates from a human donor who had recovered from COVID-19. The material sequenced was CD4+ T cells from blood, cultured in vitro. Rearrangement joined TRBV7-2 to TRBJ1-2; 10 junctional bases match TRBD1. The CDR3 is CASSLAGDRGRGYTF. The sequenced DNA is TGTGCCAGCAGCTTAGCCGGGGACAGGGGTCGTGGCTACACCTTC.